The TCR beta chain under discussion was sequenced for a study of T-cell reconstitution after alpha-beta-depleted transplantation in children. Germline V gene lookup returns CDR1 MNHEY and CDR2 SMNVEV (reference sequence). CDR3 length: 15 amino acids. Trimming stripped 5 bases from V and 6 bases from J, with 17 bases between. A TCRbeta library incorporating unique molecular identifiers was prepared. TCRdb independently ran MiXCR on the PCR reads; one entry per CDR3 protein. This table holds approximately 430,000 distinct CDR3 sequences, roughly 15% found once. To note about this clonotype: The target antigen is unknown.

Study outcomes and limitations: At around two months after transplant, the alpha-beta T cells were reportedly derived from several hundred expanded clones that came from non-depleted graft cells. Several patients had high TCRbeta diversity at day 60; it came from surviving recipient T cells and thymic progenitors. From newly produced T cells came most of the T-cell counts and diversity one year after transplant.

This chain connects TRBV27 to TRBJ2-1; D is possibly TRBD1 (6 bases). The origin of this receptor is a boy under two years old who had a stem cell transplant for Wiskott-Aldrich syndrome, so the T cells may come from the graft donor. Source: PBMCs, mostly from graft donor cells, taken 360 days after TCRalphabeta/CD19-depleted stem cell transplant. The CDR3 is CASSARGRSGNEQFF. The CDR3 DNA is TGTGCCAGCAGTGCCAGGGGCCGCTCAGGCAATGAGCAGTTCTTC.